Listed below are T cell receptor beta chains from one sample, sequenced in a study of human T cells and chemical hapten exposure. From the RACE reads, TCRdb called clonotypes with MiXCR, one entry per CDR3 protein. The sample includes 190,000 or so distinct CDR3 sequences, more than 25% of them seen just once. This specimen was whole blood, taken in connection with sensitization to the hapten diphenylcyclopropenone (DPC). The origin of the receptors is a woman aged 25 to 45 with alopecia areata. Some clones in this sample may be carry-over from other donors' samples. Each CDR3 is given with its conserved first and last residue. A D gene is named only where the DNA matches it firmly. Size is stated for part of the rows, as once, few or many counts, or as a class when the clone is expanded.

j_call v_call clone_size d_call cdr3_nt cdr3_aa
TRBJ2-3 TRBV2 . . TGTGCCAGCAGTAGGCGGGGCGACCCCCAAGATACGCAGTATTTT CASSRRGDPQDTQYF
TRBJ2-7 TRBV7-6 . TRBD2 TGTGCCAGCAGCTTATCGGCGGGGGGGCCGGGGTACGAGCAGTACTTC CASSLSAGGPGYEQYF
TRBJ2-1 TRBV11-2 few . TGTGCCAGCAGCTTAGAGAGCAATGAGCAGTTCTTC CASSLESNEQFF
TRBJ1-3 TRBV29-1 . . TGCAGCGTTGCCGTCTCTGGAAACACCATATATTTT CSVAVSGNTIYF
TRBJ1-6 TRBV6-2/TRBV6-3 many . TGTGCCAGCAGGGGAGCGAACTATAATTCACCCCTCCACTTT CASRGANYNSPLHF
TRBJ1-2 TRBV20-1 many TRBD1 TGCAGTGCCAGTCACGCCGACAGGGGGTATGGCTACACCTTC CSASHADRGYGYTF
TRBJ1-1 TRBV7-2 . TRBD1 TGTGCCAGCAGCCCGAGCCGAGGGACAGTGAACACTGAAGCTTTCTTT CASSPSRGTVNTEAFF
TRBJ2-3 TRBV29-1 many TRBD2 TGCAGCGTAGAGGGACTAGCCGATACGCAGTATTTT CSVEGLADTQYF
TRBJ1-6 TRBV3-1 . TRBD1 TGTGTCAGCAGCGGGACAGGGGAGGCCCTCCACTTT CVSSGTGEALHF
TRBJ2-1 TRBV6-1 . . TGTGCCAGCCTCCGTGCGAAGGGGCTGTTGTGGGAGCAGTTCTTC CASLRAKGLLWEQFF
TRBJ1-1 TRBV7-9 few . TGTGCCAGCAGCTTATTAAGTGGGAAAGCTTTCTTT CASSLLSGKAFF
TRBJ2-1 TRBV2 . TRBD2 TGTGCCAGTTCGACCCTGACTAGCGCCTACAATGAGCAGTTCTTC CASSTLTSAYNEQFF
TRBJ2-5 TRBV29-1 . TRBD2 TGCAGCGTTAAACGACTAGCGGCAGGGGAGACCCAGTACTTC CSVKRLAAGETQYF
TRBJ2-5 TRBV2 . . TGTGCCAGCAGTGAAGATACTAGGGGAGAGACCCAGTACTTC CASSEDTRGETQYF
TRBJ2-3 TRBV20-1 few TRBD1 TGCAGTGCTAGCGACGGACAGGGGACAGATACGCAGTATTTT CSASDGQGTDTQYF
TRBJ2-5 TRBV6-5 few . TGTGCCAGCAGCCCGGTGGGGGTTGGAGAGACCCAGTACTTC CASSPVGVGETQYF
TRBJ1-2 TRBV6-5 few TRBD1 TGTGCCAGCAGTTACAGCGGGACAGCCTATGGCTACACCTTC CASSYSGTAYGYTF
TRBJ1-1 TRBV10-3 few . TGTGCCATCAGTGAGTCTAAGGGGAACACTGAAGCTTTCTTT CAISESKGNTEAFF
TRBJ1-1 TRBV29-1 . . TGCAGCGTTGGCGCCCTAGGCGGCACTGAAGCTTTCTTT CSVGALGGTEAFF
TRBJ2-1 TRBV7-2 . TRBD1 TGTGCCAGCAGCCGGACAGGGGGTTCCTACAATGAGCAGTTCTTC CASSRTGGSYNEQFF
TRBJ1-6 TRBV7-2 . TRBD1 TGTGCCAGCAGCTTAGCGCGACAGGGAAGAGGATCCTATAATTCACCCCTCCACTTT CASSLARQGRGSYNSPLHF
TRBJ1-2 TRBV20-1 few TRBD1 TGCAGTGCTAGAACACAGGGGGCGGGCTACACCTTC CSARTQGAGYTF
TRBJ2-2 TRBV28 . . TGTGCCAGCAGTACCACCCGGGGGGAGCTGTTTTTT CASSTTRGELFF
TRBJ1-5 TRBV15 . . TGTGCCACCAGCAGAGCGCGGGACACCCTTAATAGCAATCAGCCCCAGCATTTT CATSRARDTLNSNQPQHF
TRBJ1-2 TRBV7-2 . . TGTGCCAGCAGCTTAGGGGGCAGCCCGGCTGGCTACACCTTC CASSLGGSPAGYTF
TRBJ2-7 TRBV29-1 . . TGCAGCGTTGCAGTGGGGAGTAACGAGCAGTACTTC CSVAVGSNEQYF
TRBJ2-1 TRBV6-5 . TRBD1 TGTGCCAGCAGCCAACCGGCGGACAGGGCCACCTACAATGAGCAGTTCTTC CASSQPADRATYNEQFF
TRBJ1-2 TRBV7-2 . . TGTGCCAGCAGCTTAGACCAGGGAACCAACTATGGCTACACCTTC CASSLDQGTNYGYTF
TRBJ2-7 TRBV20-1 . TRBD1 TGCAGTGCTCCCCCAAACCGGGACAGGTACTACGAGCAGTACTTC CSAPPNRDRYYEQYF
TRBJ1-1 TRBV10-3 few . TGTGCCATCAGTGAGGGCCAGCAGGGGACTGAAGCTTTCTTT CAISEGQQGTEAFF
TRBJ1-5 TRBV18 . . TGTGCCAGCTCACGGGCCGGGCCCGAGGGCAATCAGCCCCAGCATTTT CASSRAGPEGNQPQHF
TRBJ1-2 TRBV7-9 . TRBD1 TGTGCCAGCAGCTCGGACAGGGGTGCCTACACCTTC CASSSDRGAYTF
TRBJ2-5 TRBV28 . TRBD2 TGTGCCAGCAGTTTATCTAGCGGGAGAATGGGGCAAGAGACCCAGTACTTC CASSLSSGRMGQETQYF
TRBJ2-7 TRBV5-5 few . TGTGCCAGCAGCTTGGATGGACAGAGGTACGAGCAGTACTTC CASSLDGQRYEQYF
TRBJ2-2 TRBV28 . . TGTGCCAGCAGAACTCGATTAGGGACGGACACCGGGGAGCTGTTTTTT CASRTRLGTDTGELFF
TRBJ1-1 TRBV18 . . TGTGCCAGCTCACCCGGGGGACCAGGGGCCCACACTGAAGCTTTCTTT CASSPGGPGAHTEAFF
TRBJ2-5 TRBV11-2 . TRBD2 TGTGCCAGCAGCTTAGATCTGCCCGGGGGGGCCCAGTACTTC CASSLDLPGGAQYF
TRBJ1-6 TRBV6-4 few TRBD1 TGTGCCAGCCGACAGGGGGACAATTCACCCCTCCACTTT CASRQGDNSPLHF
TRBJ2-3 TRBV5-1 few TRBD1 TGCGCCAGCAGCAGAGGGACAGGAGATACGCAGTATTTT CASSRGTGDTQYF
TRBJ2-3 TRBV29-1 . TRBD2 TGCAGCACCCATAGCGGGAGGGCTAGCACAGATACGCAGTATTTT CSTHSGRASTDTQYF
TRBJ2-7 TRBV5-1 . TRBD1 TGCGCCAGCAGCTTGGGAGGGGGCGCAATCAACGAGCAGTACTTC CASSLGGGAINEQYF